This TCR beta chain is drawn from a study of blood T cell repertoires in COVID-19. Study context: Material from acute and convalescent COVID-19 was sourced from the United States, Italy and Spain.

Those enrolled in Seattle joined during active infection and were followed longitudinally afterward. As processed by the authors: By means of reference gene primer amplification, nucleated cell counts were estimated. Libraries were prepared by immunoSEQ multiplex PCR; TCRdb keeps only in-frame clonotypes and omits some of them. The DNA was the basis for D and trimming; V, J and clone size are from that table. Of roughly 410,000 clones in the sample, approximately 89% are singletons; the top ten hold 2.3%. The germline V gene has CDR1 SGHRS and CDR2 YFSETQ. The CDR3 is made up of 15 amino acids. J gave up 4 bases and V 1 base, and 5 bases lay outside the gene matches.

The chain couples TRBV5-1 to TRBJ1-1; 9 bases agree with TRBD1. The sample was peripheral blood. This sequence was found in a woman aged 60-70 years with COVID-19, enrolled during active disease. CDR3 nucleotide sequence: TGCGCCAGCAGCTTGACAGGGGGCCTGCCCACTGAAGCTTTCTTT. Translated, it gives CASSLTGGLPTEAFF.